This T cell receptor (beta chain) was sequenced for a study of response to subunit inactivated influenza vaccine. The germline CDR1 and CDR2 sequences are MNHNY and SVGAGI (reference sequence). The CDR3 spans 13 residues. Trimming took 8 bases from V and 4 from J, leaving 12 bases between them. Study-wide results and caveats: T cells newly recruited by each seasonal influenza vaccination are few, the authors suggested.

TCRdb re-called the RT-PCR reads through MiXCR, storing one row per CDR3 protein. The top ten clones hold about a third of a sample with 150,000 to 200,000 distinct CDR3 sequences, roughly a tenth of them seen once. Concerning this clonotype itself: The target antigen is unknown.

This sequence was found in a man aged 45 to 75 who received an inactivated influenza vaccine. The chain links TRBV6-6 to TRBJ1-5; a possible D gene is TRBD1 (6 bases). Sequencing used CD8+ T cells sorted from PBMCs, obtained about 24 months after vaccination. The CDR3 loop is CASADSHNQPQHF. For the CDR3, the DNA is TGTGCCAGCGCGGACAGTCATAATCAGCCCCAGCATTTT.